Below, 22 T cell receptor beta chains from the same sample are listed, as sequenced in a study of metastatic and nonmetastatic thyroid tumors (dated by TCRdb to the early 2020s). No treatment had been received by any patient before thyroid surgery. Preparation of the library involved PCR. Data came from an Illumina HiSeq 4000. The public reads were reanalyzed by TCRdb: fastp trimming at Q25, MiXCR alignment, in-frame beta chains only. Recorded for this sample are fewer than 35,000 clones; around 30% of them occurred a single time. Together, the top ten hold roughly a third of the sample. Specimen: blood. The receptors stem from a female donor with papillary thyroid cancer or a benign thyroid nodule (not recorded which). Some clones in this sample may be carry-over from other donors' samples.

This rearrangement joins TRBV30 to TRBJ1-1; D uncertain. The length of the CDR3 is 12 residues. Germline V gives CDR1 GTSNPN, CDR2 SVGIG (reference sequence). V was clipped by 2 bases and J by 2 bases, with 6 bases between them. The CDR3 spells CAWSMVNTEAFF. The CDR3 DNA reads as TGTGCCTGGAGTATGGTAAACACTGAAGCTTTCTTT.

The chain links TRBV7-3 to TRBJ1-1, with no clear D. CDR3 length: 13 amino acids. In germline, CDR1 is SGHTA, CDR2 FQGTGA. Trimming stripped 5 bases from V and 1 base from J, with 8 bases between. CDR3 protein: CASSRDQNTEAFF. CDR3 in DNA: TGTGCCAGCAGCCGAGACCAGAACACTGAAGCTTTCTTT.

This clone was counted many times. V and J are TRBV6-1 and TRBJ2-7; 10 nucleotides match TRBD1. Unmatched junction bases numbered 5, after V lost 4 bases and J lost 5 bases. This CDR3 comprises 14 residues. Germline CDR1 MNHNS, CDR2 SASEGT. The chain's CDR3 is CASSGRDRGHEQYF. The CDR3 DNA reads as TGTGCCAGCAGTGGCCGGGACAGGGGCCACGAGCAGTACTTC.

The CDR3 DNA follows: TGTGCCAGCAGCCTACCGGGACAGGGTTCCTACGAGCAGTACTTC. Its protein is CASSLPGQGSYEQYF. The chain couples TRBV3-1 to TRBJ2-7, with 9 positions matching TRBD1. With 4 bases clipped from V and 1 base from J, the junction kept 5 bases outside the gene matches. This CDR3 has 15 residues. Germline V gives CDR1 LGHDT, CDR2 YNNKEL (reference sequence).

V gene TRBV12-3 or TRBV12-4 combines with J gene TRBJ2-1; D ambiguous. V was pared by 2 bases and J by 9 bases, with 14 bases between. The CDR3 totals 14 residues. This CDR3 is CASSLRWDGSEQFF. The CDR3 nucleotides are TGTGCCAGCAGTTTACGGTGGGATGGTAGTGAGCAGTTCTTC.

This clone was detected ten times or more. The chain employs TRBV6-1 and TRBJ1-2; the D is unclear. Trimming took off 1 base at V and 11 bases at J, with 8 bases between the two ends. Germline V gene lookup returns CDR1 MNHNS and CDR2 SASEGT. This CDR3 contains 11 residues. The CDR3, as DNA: TGTGCCAGCAGTGAAGGAGAAGGATACACCTTC. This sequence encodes CASSEGEGYTF.

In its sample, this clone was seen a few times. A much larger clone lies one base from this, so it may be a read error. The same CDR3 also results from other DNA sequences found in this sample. The chain's CDR3 is CAIDAGGPAEQYF. In DNA form, the CDR3 reads TGTGCAATCGACGCGGGAGGGCCGGCCGAGCAGTACTTC. The chain joins TRBV10-3 to TRBJ2-7; 9 nucleotides match TRBD2. The CDR3 contains 13 residues. CDR1 is ENHRY and CDR2 is SYGVKD in the germline V gene.

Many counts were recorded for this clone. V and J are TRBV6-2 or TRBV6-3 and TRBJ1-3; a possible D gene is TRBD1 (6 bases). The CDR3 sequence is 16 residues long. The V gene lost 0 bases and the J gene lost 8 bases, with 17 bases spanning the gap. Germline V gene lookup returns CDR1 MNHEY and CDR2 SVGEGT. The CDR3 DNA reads TGTGCCAGCAGTTACTCCAACAGGGTAGGGGAGGACACCATATATTTT. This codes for CASSYSNRVGEDTIYF.

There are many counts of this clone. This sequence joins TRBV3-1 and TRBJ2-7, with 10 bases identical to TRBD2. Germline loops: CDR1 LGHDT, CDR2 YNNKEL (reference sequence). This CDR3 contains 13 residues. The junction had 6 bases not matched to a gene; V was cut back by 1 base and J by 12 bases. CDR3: CASSQGTSGKPYF. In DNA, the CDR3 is TGTGCCAGCAGCCAAGGTACTAGCGGGAAGCCGTACTTC.

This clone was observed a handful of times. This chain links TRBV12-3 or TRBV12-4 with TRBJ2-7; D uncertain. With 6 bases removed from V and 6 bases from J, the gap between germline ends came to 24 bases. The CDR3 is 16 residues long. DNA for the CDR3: TGTGCCAGCAGCCTCGGTACTCGTCAAGCTAAGACCGAGCAGTACTTC. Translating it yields CASSLGTRQAKTEQYF.

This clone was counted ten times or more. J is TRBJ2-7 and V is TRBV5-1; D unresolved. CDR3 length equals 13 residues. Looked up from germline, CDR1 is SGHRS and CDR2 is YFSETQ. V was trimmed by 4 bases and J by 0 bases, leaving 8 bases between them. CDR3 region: CASSPTSSYEQYF. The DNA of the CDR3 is TGCGCCAGCAGCCCCACCAGCTCCTACGAGCAGTACTTC.

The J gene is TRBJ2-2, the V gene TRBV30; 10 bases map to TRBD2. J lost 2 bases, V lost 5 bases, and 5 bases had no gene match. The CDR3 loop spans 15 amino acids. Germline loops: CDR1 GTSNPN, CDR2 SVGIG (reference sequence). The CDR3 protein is CAWGLAVTNTGELFF. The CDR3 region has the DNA TGTGCCTGGGGACTAGCGGTTACCAACACCGGGGAGCTGTTTTTT.

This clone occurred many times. The CDR3 DNA sequence: TGTGCCAGCAGCTTGAGTATACAGGGGCAAGAGACCCAGTACTTC. This sequence encodes CASSLSIQGQETQYF. The chain couples TRBV5-5 to TRBJ2-5; 7 nucleotides match TRBD1. V shed 1 base and J 2 bases; nucleotides not matched to a gene: 5. CDR1 and CDR2 from the germline V gene are SGHKS and YYEKEE (reference sequence). The CDR3 consists of 15 residues.

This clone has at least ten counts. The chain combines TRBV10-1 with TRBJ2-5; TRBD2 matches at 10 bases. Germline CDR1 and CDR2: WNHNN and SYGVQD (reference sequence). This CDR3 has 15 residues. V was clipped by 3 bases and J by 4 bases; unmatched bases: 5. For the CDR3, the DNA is TGCGCCAGCAGTGATGTAGCGGGAGGAAGAGAGACCCAGTACTTC. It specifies CASSDVAGGRETQYF.

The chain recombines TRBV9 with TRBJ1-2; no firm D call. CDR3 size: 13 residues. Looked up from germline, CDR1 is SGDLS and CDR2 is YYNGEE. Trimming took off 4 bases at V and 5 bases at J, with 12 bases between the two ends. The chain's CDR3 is CASSPEGGYGYTF. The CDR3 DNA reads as TGTGCCAGCAGCCCAGAGGGAGGATATGGCTACACCTTC.

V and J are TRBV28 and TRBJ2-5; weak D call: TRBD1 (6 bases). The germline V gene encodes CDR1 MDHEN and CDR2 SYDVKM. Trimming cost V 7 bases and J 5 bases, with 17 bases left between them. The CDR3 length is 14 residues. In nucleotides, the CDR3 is TGTGCCAGCACCCCGACAGGTTCGGTGGAGACCCAGTACTTC. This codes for CASTPTGSVETQYF.

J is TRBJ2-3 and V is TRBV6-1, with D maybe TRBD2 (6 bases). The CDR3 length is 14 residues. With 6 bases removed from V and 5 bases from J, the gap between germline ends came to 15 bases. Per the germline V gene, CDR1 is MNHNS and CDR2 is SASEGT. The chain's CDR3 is CASRSGRGLDTQYF. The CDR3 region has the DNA TGTGCCAGCAGGTCCGGCCGGGGGTTAGATACGCAGTATTTT.

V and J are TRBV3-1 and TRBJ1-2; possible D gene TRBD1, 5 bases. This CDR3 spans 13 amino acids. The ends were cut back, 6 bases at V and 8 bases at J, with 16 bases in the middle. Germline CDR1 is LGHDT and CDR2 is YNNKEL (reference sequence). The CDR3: CASRTMWGNGYTF. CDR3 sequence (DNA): TGTGCCAGCAGAACGATGTGGGGGAACGGCTACACCTTC.

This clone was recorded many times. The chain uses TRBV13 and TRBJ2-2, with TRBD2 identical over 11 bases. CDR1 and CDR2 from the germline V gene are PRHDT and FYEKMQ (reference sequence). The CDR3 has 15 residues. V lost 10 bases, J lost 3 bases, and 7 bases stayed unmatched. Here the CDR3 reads CATQLAGEDTGELFF. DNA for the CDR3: TGTGCCACCCAACTAGCGGGAGAAGACACCGGGGAGCTGTTTTTT.

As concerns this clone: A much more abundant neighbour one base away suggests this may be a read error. CDR3 bases: TGTGCCAGCAGCTCGGAATGGGGCACTGAAGCTTTCTTT. It specifies CASSSEWGTEAFF. This chain uses TRBV7-9 with TRBJ1-1; no clear D gene. This CDR3 region has 13 residues. The germline gives CDR1 SEHNR, CDR2 FQNEAQ (reference sequence). V lost 4 bases, J lost 4 bases, and 10 bases lay in between.

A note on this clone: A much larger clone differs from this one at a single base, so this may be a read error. DNA of the CDR3: TGTGCCAGCAGCGCAAGGGTGGGGACAGGGGGCAATGAGCAGTTCTTC. Translation: CASSARVGTGGNEQFF. The rearrangement joins TRBV9 to TRBJ2-1; 11 bases are shared with TRBD1. V dropped 3 bases and J dropped 6; count of bases not matched to a gene: 8. The germline gives CDR1 SGDLS, CDR2 YYNGEE. The CDR3 totals 16 residues.

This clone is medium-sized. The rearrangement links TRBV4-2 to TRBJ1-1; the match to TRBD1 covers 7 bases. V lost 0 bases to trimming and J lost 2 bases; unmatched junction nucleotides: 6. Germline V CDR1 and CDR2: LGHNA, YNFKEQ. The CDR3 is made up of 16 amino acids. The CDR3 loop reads CASSQDWAGGNTEAFF. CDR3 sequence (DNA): TGTGCCAGCAGCCAAGATTGGGCAGGGGGAAACACTGAAGCTTTCTTT.